The rows below give T cell receptor beta chains drawn from one sample of a study of sequential checkpoint blockade in melanoma. The data were produced by immunoSEQ multiplex PCR, yet TCRdb's version contains in-frame clones alone and is incomplete. Here the sample spans 20,000 to 25,000 clones, 25% to 35% being singletons. The source material was tumor tissue (inferred from file names), sampled from a patient given nivolumab and ipilimumab in sequence. The receptors originated from a human donor with melanoma. Both conserved end residues are part of each CDR3. A D gene is named only where the DNA matches it firmly. Size is stated for part of the rows, as once, few or many counts, or as a class when the clone is expanded.

>TRBV7-7|TRBJ2-2|TRBD1|few
TGTGCCAGCACGGGGACAGGGAACACCGGGGAGCTGTTTTTT
CASTGTGNTGELFF
>TRBV15|TRBJ2-5|-|-
TGTGCCACCAGCAGAGAACAGTACCAAGAGACCCAGTACTTC
CATSREQYQETQYF
>TRBV6-8|TRBJ1-1|-|many
TGTGCCAGCAGCCTCCTGGGCCAGGAAGCTTTCTTT
CASSLLGQEAFF
>TRBV11-3|TRBJ2-1|TRBD2|few
TGTGCCAGCAGCTCGCCACTAGCGGGAGGCTACAATGAGCAGTTCTTC
CASSSPLAGGYNEQFF
>TRBV6-8|TRBJ2-3|TRBD2|many
TGTGCCAGCAGTTACGGCCAACTAGCGGGGGGGACGCAGTATTTT
CASSYGQLAGGTQYF
>TRBV19|TRBJ2-3|TRBD1|-
TGTGCCAGTAGTTCGGACAGGGGATTGACAGATACGCAGTATTTT
CASSSDRGLTDTQYF
>TRBV25-1|TRBJ1-5|-|-
TGTGCCAGCAGTGGGTCCAGGGGCAATCAGCCCCAGCATTTT
CASSGSRGNQPQHF
>TRBV6-8|TRBJ2-1|TRBD2|few
TGTGCCAGCAGTGACTCACCGGGGGGCTCCTACAATGAGCAGTTCTTC
CASSDSPGGSYNEQFF
>TRBV28|TRBJ1-4|TRBD1|-
TGTGCCAGCAGTCCCCCCCCGGGACAGGGGAGTGAAAAACTGTTTTTT
CASSPPPGQGSEKLFF
>TRBV19|TRBJ2-7|-|-
TGTGCCAGTACTAACAGGGATGGCTCCTACGAGCAGTACTTC
CASTNRDGSYEQYF
>TRBV11-3|TRBJ1-2|-|few
TGTGCCAGCAGCTTCTCAAACCCCTCTCTTGGCTACACCTTC
CASSFSNPSLGYTF
>TRBV29-1|TRBJ2-5|TRBD1|-
TGCAGCGCCCAGGGGGCGGGGGAGACCCAGTACTTC
CSAQGAGETQYF
>TRBV30|TRBJ2-2|-|-
TGTGCCTTCTCCGGCGGAGCCATAAACACCGGGGAGCTGTTTTTT
CAFSGGAINTGELFF
>TRBV6-8|TRBJ2-5|TRBD1|few
TGTGCCAGCAGTTACTCGACAGGGGGCCCCCAAGAGACCCAGTACTTC
CASSYSTGGPQETQYF
>TRBV16|TRBJ2-5|-|-
TGTGCCAGCAGCCAATACGGGGGGCGCCAAGAGACCCAGTACTTC
CASSQYGGRQETQYF
>TRBV30|TRBJ2-3|TRBD1|-
TGTGCCTGGACAGGGGGTGCCGATACGCAGTATTTT
CAWTGGADTQYF